The rows below give T cell receptor beta chains drawn from one sample of a study of blood T cell repertoires in COVID-19. Profiling relied on immunoSEQ multiplex PCR, and the TCRdb table lists in-frame clones only, not all of them. The table has 120,000 or so clones, 60% to 85% seen once. Sequenced: peripheral blood. These receptor sequences come from a human donor with acute or convalescent COVID-19. The donor label of this sample is uncertain. The CDR3 runs from the conserved cysteine through the conserved F or W. Each record gives: CDR3 protein, CDR3 DNA, D gene, J gene, clone size, V gene. The D gene is left open where the match is weak. Size is omitted from some rows. Given values are once, few, many or a class for expanded clones.

cdr3_aa: CASSQDRGRAANYGYTF
cdr3_nt: TGTGCCAGCAGCCAAGACAGGGGAAGAGCGGCTAACTATGGCTACACCTTC
d_call: NA
j_call: TRBJ1-2
clone_size: NA
v_call: TRBV4-2

cdr3_aa: CASSISGGNTGELFF
cdr3_nt: TGTGCCAGTAGTATTAGCGGGGGAAACACCGGGGAGCTGTTTTTT
d_call: TRBD2
j_call: TRBJ2-2
clone_size: many
v_call: TRBV19

cdr3_aa: CASSVGTANNYGYTF
cdr3_nt: TGTGCCAGCAGCGTCGGGACAGCTAATAACTATGGCTACACCTTC
d_call: TRBD1
j_call: TRBJ1-2
clone_size: NA
v_call: TRBV7-9

cdr3_aa: CASGGGAAKNIQYF
cdr3_nt: TGTGCCAGCGGAGGGGGCGCTGCCAAAAACATTCAGTACTTC
d_call: NA
j_call: TRBJ2-4
clone_size: NA
v_call: TRBV28

cdr3_aa: CASRYSGEETQYF
cdr3_nt: TGTGCCAGCAGGTATAGCGGGGAAGAGACCCAGTACTTC
d_call: TRBD2
j_call: TRBJ2-5
clone_size: NA
v_call: TRBV12-3/TRBV12-4

cdr3_aa: CASSYSTGYNSPLHF
cdr3_nt: TGTGCCAGCAGTTACTCGACAGGTTATAATTCACCCCTCCACTTT
d_call: NA
j_call: TRBJ1-6
clone_size: NA
v_call: TRBV6-5

cdr3_aa: CASSKGQTRSYEQYF
cdr3_nt: TGTGCCAGCAGCAAGGGACAGACTAGGTCCTACGAGCAGTACTTC
d_call: NA
j_call: TRBJ2-7
clone_size: NA
v_call: TRBV5-6

cdr3_aa: CSVDLTGASTDTQYF
cdr3_nt: TGCAGCGTTGATCTGACAGGGGCCAGCACAGATACGCAGTATTTT
d_call: TRBD1
j_call: TRBJ2-3
clone_size: NA
v_call: TRBV29-1

cdr3_aa: CSGTSGGGETQYF
cdr3_nt: TGCAGCGGCACATCAGGGGGTGGAGAGACCCAGTACTTC
d_call: TRBD1
j_call: TRBJ2-5
clone_size: NA
v_call: TRBV29-1

cdr3_aa: CAWTGDRGARNSPLHF
cdr3_nt: TGTGCCTGGACCGGGGACAGGGGGGCGCGGAATTCACCCCTCCACTTT
d_call: TRBD1
j_call: TRBJ1-6
clone_size: once
v_call: TRBV30

cdr3_aa: CSVEGREETQYF
cdr3_nt: TGCAGCGTTGAAGGCAGGGAAGAGACCCAGTACTTC
d_call: NA
j_call: TRBJ2-5
clone_size: NA
v_call: TRBV29-1

cdr3_aa: CASSQTGTENEKLFF
cdr3_nt: TGTGCCAGCAGCCAGACCGGGACAGAAAATGAAAAACTGTTTTTT
d_call: TRBD1
j_call: TRBJ1-4
clone_size: few
v_call: TRBV9

cdr3_aa: CASSGGTGNNSPLHF
cdr3_nt: TGTGCCAGCAGCGGCGGGACAGGGAATAATTCACCCCTCCACTTT
d_call: TRBD1
j_call: TRBJ1-6
clone_size: NA
v_call: TRBV9